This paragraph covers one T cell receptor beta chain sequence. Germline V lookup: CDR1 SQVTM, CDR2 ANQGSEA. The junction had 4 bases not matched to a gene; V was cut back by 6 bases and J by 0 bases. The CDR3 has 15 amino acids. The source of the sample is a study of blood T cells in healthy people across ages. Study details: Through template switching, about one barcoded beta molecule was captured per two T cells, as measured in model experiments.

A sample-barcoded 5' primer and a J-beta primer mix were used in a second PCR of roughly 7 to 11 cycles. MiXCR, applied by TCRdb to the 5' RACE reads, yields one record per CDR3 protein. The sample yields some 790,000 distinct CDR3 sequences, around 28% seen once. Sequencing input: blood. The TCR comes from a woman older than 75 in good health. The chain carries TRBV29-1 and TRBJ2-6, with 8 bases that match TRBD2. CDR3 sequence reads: CSVPGGGSGANVLTF. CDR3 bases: TGCAGCGTCCCCGGGGGGGGCTCTGGGGCCAACGTCCTGACTTTC.